These 13 T cell receptor beta chains were sequenced from one sample in a study of a mutant IDH1 vaccine in newly diagnosed glioma. Sequenced by immunoSEQ multiplex PCR; TCRdb stores in-frame clones only, minus some. The sample gives 85,000 to 100,000 clones, around four fifths of which show up once; approximately 7.9% is in the top ten. Indicated time point: baseline, week 1 (first vaccination visit). Described treatment: pre-vaccination baseline after standard-of-care therapy. The sample in question was PBMCs, obtained from a glioma patient treated with radiotherapy, temozolomide or both. These receptors originate from a man aged 40-50 years with glioma.

This chain uses TRBV7-2 with TRBJ2-5, with D perhaps TRBD2 (5 bases). The CDR3 is 13 amino acids. The ends were cut back, 4 bases at V and 7 bases at J, with 13 bases in the middle. Germline lookup yields CDR1 SGHTA and CDR2 FQGNSA. Here the CDR3 DNA reads TGTGCCAGCAGCTCGAGAGGGTTAGGGACCCAGTACTTC. Protein product: CASSSRGLGTQYF.

This sequence joins TRBV7-2 and TRBJ2-5; the D gene is possibly TRBD2 (6 bases). This CDR3 contains 14 residues. Germline CDR1 reads SGHTA; CDR2 reads FQGNSA. Trimming took 3 bases from V and 2 from J, leaving 10 bases between them. Here the CDR3 DNA reads TGTGCCAGCAGCTTTTATAGCGGACAAGAGACCCAGTACTTC. Its protein product is CASSFYSGQETQYF.

The rearrangement joins TRBV18 to TRBJ2-3, with D perhaps TRBD2 (7 bases). CDR1 is KGHSH, CDR2 LQKENI, per germline. V lost 0 bases and J lost 4, with 14 bases in between. This CDR3 contains 16 residues. Here the CDR3 reads CASSPPNSGGPDTQYF. The DNA of the CDR3 is TGTGCCAGCTCACCACCTAATTCGGGGGGCCCAGATACGCAGTATTTT.

The rearrangement uses TRBV28 and TRBJ2-3; 10 bases align to TRBD2. CDR3 size: 14 residues. Unmatched junction bases numbered 5, after V lost 5 bases and J lost 6 bases. Germline-derived CDR1 and CDR2 are MDHEN and SYDVKM. The CDR3 here is CASSTSGARDTQYF. The CDR3 DNA reads as TGTGCCAGCAGTACTAGCGGGGCCCGGGATACGCAGTATTTT. The full variable domain, in which reference TRBV28 and TRBJ2-3 provide the parts outside the CDR3, is DVKVTQSSRYLVKRTGEKVFLECVQDMDHENMFWYRQDPGLGLRLIYFSYDVKMKEKGDIPEGYSVSREKKERFSLILESASTNQTSMYLCASSTSGARDTQYFGPGTRLTVL.

This clone was seen only once. The chain uses TRBV6-5 and TRBJ2-3, with D maybe TRBD1 (6 bases). CDR1 is MNHEY, CDR2 SVGAGI, per germline. The CDR3 runs 15 residues. The V gene lost 6 bases and the J gene lost 8 bases, with 21 bases spanning the gap. CDR3 amino acids: CASSPPDRFEVTQYF. In nucleotides, the CDR3 is TGTGCCAGCAGCCCCCCCGACAGGTTCGAAGTTACGCAGTATTTT.

In DNA form, the CDR3 reads TGTGCCAGCTCACCTCGGACGGCCTCAGATACGCAGTATTTT. Amino acid sequence: CASSPRTASDTQYF. The rearrangement joins TRBV18 to TRBJ2-3; D gene ambiguous. Trimming stripped 3 bases from V and 4 bases from J, with 11 bases between. This CDR3 spans 14 amino acids. CDR1 and CDR2 from the germline V gene are KGHSH and LQKENI.

This sequence joins TRBV15 and TRBJ2-5, with 8 bases aligning to TRBD1. CDR3 length: 15 residues. CDR1 and CDR2 from the germline V gene are LNHNV and YYDKDF (reference sequence). Losses at the gene ends were 0 bases for V and 3 bases for J; bases not matched to a gene: 3. The CDR3 protein is CATSRDQGAEETQYF. As DNA, the CDR3 is TGTGCCACCAGCAGAGATCAGGGGGCGGAAGAGACCCAGTACTTC.

This chain joins TRBV5-6 and TRBJ2-2; a possible D gene is TRBD2 (5 bases). The V and J ends lost 1 base and 9 bases respectively, with 10 bases between them. CDR3 length: 13 residues. CDR1 SGHDT and CDR2 YYEEEE come from the germline V gene. The CDR3 sequence is CASSLPVARELFF. CDR3 in DNA: TGTGCCAGCAGCTTGCCGGTAGCGAGGGAGCTGTTTTTT.

The rearrangement joins TRBV6-6 to TRBJ1-2, with D possibly TRBD1 on 6 matching bases. Trimming took off 5 bases at V and 2 bases at J, with 12 bases between the two ends. In germline, CDR1 is MNHNY, CDR2 SVGAGI (reference sequence). This CDR3 is built from 14 residues. CDR3 loop: CASSPGQWNYGYTF. DNA of the CDR3: TGTGCCAGCAGTCCCGGACAGTGGAACTATGGCTACACCTTC.

The CDR3 loop reads CASSLLRGNEQFF. DNA of the CDR3: TGTGCCAGCAGCTTATTACGGGGGAATGAGCAGTTCTTC. The chain carries TRBV7-6 and TRBJ2-1; D may be TRBD2 (6 bases). This CDR3 has 13 residues. Germline V CDR1 and CDR2: SGHVS, FNYEAQ. The V end was cut by 2 bases, the J end by 7 bases, with 9 bases between.

The chain is built from TRBV5-6 and TRBJ2-7, with 7 nucleotides matching TRBD1. Trimming at V came to 2 bases and at J to 9 bases, leaving 5 bases not matched to a gene. Germline V CDR1 and CDR2: SGHDT, YYEEEE. CDR3 length: 12 residues. The CDR3 loop reads CASSFGQAVQYF. CDR3 in DNA: TGTGCCAGCAGCTTCGGACAGGCGGTGCAGTACTTC.

The rearrangement links TRBV7-2 to TRBJ2-5; 10 bases agree with TRBD1. Unmatched junction bases numbered 10, after V lost 5 bases and J lost 7 bases. The germline CDR1 and CDR2 sequences are SGHTA and FQGNSA. The CDR3 spans 15 residues. CDR3 protein: CASSTQTGGGGTQYF. CDR3 in DNA: TGTGCCAGCAGCACGCAGACAGGGGGCGGGGGGACCCAGTACTTC.

This clone was seen a few times. The V gene is TRBV5-6, the J gene TRBJ1-2; TRBD1 is a possible D gene (5 bases). This CDR3 spans 15 amino acids. V was clipped by 1 base and J by 8 bases, with 18 bases between them. The germline CDR1 and CDR2 sequences are SGHDT and YYEEEE. Written as DNA, the CDR3 is TGTGCCAGCAGCTTGTTCCCCCCCGGGGACGGAGGCTACACCTTC. Translating it yields CASSLFPPGDGGYTF.